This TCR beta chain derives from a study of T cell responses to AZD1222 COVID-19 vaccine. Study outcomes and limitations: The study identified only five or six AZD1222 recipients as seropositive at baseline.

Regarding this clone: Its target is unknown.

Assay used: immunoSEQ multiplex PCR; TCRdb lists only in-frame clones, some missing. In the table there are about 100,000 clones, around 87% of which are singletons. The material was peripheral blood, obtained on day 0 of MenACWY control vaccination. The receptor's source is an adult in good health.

The CDR3 coding sequence is TGTGCCATCAGTACCCGGGGGGCGGGAGAGGGGTCCTACAATGAGCAGTTCTTC. Translated, it gives CAISTRGAGEGSYNEQFF. This sequence joins TRBV10-3 and TRBJ2-1, with a weak D call TRBD2 (7 bases). The CDR3 has 18 amino acids. Germline V lookup: CDR1 ENHRY, CDR2 SYGVKD. Deletions cut 5 bases from V and 1 base from J, with 21 bases between.